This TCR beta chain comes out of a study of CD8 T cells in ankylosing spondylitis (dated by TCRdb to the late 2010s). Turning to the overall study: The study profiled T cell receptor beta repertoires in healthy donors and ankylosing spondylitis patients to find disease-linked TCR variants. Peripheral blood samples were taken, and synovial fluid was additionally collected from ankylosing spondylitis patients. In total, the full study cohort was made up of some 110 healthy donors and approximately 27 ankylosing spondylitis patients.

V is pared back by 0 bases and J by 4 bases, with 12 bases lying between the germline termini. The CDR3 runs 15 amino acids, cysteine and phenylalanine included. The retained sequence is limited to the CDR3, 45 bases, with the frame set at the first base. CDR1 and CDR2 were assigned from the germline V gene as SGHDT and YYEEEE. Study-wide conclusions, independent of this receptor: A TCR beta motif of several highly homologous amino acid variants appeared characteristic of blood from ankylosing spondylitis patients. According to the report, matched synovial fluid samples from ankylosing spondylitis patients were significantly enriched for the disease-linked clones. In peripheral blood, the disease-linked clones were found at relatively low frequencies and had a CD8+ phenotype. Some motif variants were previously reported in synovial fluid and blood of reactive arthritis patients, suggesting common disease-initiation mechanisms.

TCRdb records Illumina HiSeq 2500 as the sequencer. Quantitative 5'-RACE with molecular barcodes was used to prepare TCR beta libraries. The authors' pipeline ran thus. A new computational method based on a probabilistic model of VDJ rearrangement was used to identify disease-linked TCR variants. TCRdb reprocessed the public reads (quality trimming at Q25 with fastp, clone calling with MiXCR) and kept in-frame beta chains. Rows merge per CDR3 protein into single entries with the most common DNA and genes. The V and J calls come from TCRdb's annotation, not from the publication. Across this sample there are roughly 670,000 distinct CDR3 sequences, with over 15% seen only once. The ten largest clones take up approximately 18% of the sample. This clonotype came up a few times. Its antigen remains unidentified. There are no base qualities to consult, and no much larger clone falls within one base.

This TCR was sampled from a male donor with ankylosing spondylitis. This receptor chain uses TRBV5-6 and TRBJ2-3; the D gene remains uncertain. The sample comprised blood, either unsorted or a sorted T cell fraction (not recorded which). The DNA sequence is TGTGCCAGCAGCTTGGCCTTGGAGTGGCCAGATACGCAGTATTTT. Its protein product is CASSLALEWPDTQYF. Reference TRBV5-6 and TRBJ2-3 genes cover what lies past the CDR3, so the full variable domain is DAGVTQSPTHLIKTRGQQVTLRCSPKSGHDTVSWYQQALGQGPQFIFQYYEEEERQRGNFPDRFSGHQFPNYSSELNVNALLLGDSALYLCASSLALEWPDTQYFGPGTRLTVL.